This T cell receptor (beta chain) was recovered during a study of cytomegalovirus exposure and HLA in healthy donors. PCR used 60 Vbeta primers and 13 Jbeta primers. Clones were read by immunoSEQ multiplex PCR, and TCRdb kept only the in-frame ones, dropping some. The sample records 200,000 to 250,000 clones, 82% being singletons. Germline CDR1 reads SQVTM; CDR2 reads ANQGSEA. The V end lost 6 bases, the J end lost 6 bases, and 18 bases lay between the germline ends. This CDR3 has 13 residues. The gene calls are TRBV29-1 and TRBJ2-7; maybe TRBD1 (7 bases). Sequences were obtained from PBMCs. The receptor's source is a woman aged 40 to 50 in good health and CMV-seropositive. The CDR3 nucleotides are TGCAGCGTCCTCCCCAGGGGGGAAGGCGAGCAGTACTTC. This encodes CSVLPRGEGEQYF.